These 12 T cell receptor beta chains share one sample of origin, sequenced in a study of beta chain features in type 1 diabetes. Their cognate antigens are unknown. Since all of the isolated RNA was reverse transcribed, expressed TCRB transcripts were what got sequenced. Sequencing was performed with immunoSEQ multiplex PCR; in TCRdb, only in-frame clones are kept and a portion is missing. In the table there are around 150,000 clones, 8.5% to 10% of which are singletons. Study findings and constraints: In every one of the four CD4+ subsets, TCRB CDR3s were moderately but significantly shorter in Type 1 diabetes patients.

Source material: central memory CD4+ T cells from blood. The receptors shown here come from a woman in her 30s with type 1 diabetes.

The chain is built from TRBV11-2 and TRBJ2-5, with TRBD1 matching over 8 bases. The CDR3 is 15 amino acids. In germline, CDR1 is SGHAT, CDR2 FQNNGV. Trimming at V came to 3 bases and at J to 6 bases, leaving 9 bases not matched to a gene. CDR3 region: CASSFSTGERQTQYF. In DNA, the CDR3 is TGTGCCAGCAGCTTTTCGACAGGGGAGCGGCAGACCCAGTACTTC.

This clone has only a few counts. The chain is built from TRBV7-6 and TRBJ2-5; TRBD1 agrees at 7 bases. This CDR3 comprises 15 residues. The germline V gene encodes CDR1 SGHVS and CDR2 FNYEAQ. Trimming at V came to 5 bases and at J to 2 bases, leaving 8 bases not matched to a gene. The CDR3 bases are TGTGCCAGCAGCACGACAGGGACATCTCAAGAGACCCAGTACTTC. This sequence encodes CASSTTGTSQETQYF.

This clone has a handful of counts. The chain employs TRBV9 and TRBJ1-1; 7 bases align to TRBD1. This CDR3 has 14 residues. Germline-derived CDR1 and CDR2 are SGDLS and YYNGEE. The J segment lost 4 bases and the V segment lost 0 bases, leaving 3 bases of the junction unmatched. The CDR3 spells CASSVEQGGTEAFF. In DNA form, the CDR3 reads TGTGCCAGCAGCGTAGAGCAGGGGGGCACTGAAGCTTTCTTT.

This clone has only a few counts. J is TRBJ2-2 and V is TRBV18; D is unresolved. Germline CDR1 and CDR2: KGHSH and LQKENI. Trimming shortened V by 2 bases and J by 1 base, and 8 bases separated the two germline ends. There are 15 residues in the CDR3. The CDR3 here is CASSPGAGNTGELFF. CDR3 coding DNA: TGTGCCAGCTCACCAGGTGCAGGGAACACCGGGGAGCTGTTTTTT.

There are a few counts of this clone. Here the CDR3 reads CASSLLAGRSYNEQFF. The DNA for the CDR3 is TGTGCCAGCAGCCTTCTAGCGGGACGCTCCTACAATGAGCAGTTCTTC. The chain recombines TRBV7-3 with TRBJ2-1, with 9 bases that match TRBD2. Trimming removed 5 bases from V and 0 bases from J; junction bases left unmatched: 5. Per germline, CDR1 SGHTA and CDR2 FQGTGA. The CDR3 covers 16 residues.

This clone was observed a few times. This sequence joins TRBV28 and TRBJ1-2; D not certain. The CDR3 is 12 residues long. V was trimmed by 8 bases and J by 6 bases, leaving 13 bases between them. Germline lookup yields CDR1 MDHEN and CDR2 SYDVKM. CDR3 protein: CASSTFGDGYTF. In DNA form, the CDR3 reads TGTGCCAGCTCCACCTTCGGGGATGGCTACACCTTC.

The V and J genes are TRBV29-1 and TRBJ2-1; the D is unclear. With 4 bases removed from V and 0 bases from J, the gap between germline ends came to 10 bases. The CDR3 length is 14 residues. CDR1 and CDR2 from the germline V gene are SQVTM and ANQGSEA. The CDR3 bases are TGCAGCGTTGGTTACAGATACTCCTACAATGAGCAGTTCTTC. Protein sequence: CSVGYRYSYNEQFF.

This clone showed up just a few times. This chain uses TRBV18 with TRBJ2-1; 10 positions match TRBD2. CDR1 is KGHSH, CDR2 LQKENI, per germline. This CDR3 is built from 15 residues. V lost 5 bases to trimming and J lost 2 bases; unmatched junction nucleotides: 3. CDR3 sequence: CASSSLAGAYNEQFF. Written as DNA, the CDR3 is TGTGCCAGCTCATCCCTAGCGGGGGCCTACAATGAGCAGTTCTTC.

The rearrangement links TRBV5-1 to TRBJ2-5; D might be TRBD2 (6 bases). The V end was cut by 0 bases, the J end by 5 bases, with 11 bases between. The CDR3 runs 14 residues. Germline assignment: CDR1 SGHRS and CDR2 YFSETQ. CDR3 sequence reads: CASSLGREEETQYF. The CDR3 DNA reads TGCGCCAGCAGCTTGGGGAGGGAAGAGGAGACCCAGTACTTC.

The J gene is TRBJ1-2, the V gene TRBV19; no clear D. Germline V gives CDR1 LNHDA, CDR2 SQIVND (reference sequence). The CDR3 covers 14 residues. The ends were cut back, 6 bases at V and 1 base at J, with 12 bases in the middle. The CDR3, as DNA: TGTGCCAGTAGGATGGGGAGGGTTAACTATGGCTACACCTTC. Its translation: CASRMGRVNYGYTF.

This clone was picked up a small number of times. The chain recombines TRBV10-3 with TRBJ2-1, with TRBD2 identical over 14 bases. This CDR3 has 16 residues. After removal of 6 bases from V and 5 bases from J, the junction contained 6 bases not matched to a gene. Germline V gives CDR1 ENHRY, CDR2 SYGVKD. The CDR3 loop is CAIRIRGLAGDNEQFF. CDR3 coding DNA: TGTGCCATCAGGATCCGGGGACTAGCGGGAGACAATGAGCAGTTCTTC.

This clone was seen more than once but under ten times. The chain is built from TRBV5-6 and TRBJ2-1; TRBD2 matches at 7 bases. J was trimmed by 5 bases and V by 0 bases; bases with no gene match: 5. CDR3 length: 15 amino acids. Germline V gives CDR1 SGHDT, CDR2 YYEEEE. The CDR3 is CASSLGGRWDNEQFF. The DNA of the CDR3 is TGTGCCAGCAGCTTGGGCGGGAGATGGGACAATGAGCAGTTCTTC.